This entry lists 26 T cell receptor beta chains sequenced from one sample in a study of early T cells in non-severe SARS-CoV-2 infection. One entry per CDR3 protein results from TCRdb running MiXCR on the 5' RACE reads. The sample holds roughly 61,000 distinct CDR3 sequences, about 13% seen once. The sample in question was whole blood, obtained at baseline. These receptors originate from an adult who was a healthcare worker with PCR-confirmed SARS-CoV-2 infection or an uninfected control (not recorded which).

This clonotype was recorded a few times. This rearrangement joins TRBV11-2 to TRBJ2-7; D assignment may be TRBD1 or TRBD2 (5 bases each). Germline V CDR1 and CDR2: SGHAT, FQNNGV. The CDR3 extends over 17 amino acids. V shed 5 bases and J shed 4 bases, with 24 bases lying between them. The CDR3 DNA reads TGTGCCAGCAGCCCAGACGGGCCCCGGGGCCCAGGTTACGAGCAGTACTTC. It is translated as CASSPDGPRGPGYEQYF.

The CDR3 coding sequence is TGTGCCAGCAGTCCCCAACGATCCTACAATGAGCAGTTCTTC. The encoded protein is CASSPQRSYNEQFF. This chain joins TRBV27 and TRBJ2-1; unclear D gene. The CDR3 sequence is 14 residues long. Germline V gene lookup returns CDR1 MNHEY and CDR2 SMNVEV (reference sequence). V was shortened by 5 bases and J by 1 base, with 9 bases between the two germline ends.

V usage is TRBV29-1 and J usage is TRBJ2-3, with D possibly matching TRBD1 (6 bases). The CDR3 runs to 14 residues. Germline CDR1 is SQVTM and CDR2 is ANQGSEA. Trimming took off 6 bases at V and 5 bases at J, with 18 bases between the two ends. The CDR3 region has the DNA TGCAGCGTGGCCCCCGGGACATTGCAAGATACGCAGTATTTT. Residues: CSVAPGTLQDTQYF.

This CDR3 is CASSLYGGAKQETQYF. CDR3 nucleotide sequence: TGTGCCAGCAGCTTGTACGGCGGGGCAAAGCAAGAGACCCAGTACTTC. The rearrangement joins TRBV5-6 to TRBJ2-5; a possible D gene is TRBD2 (6 bases). Germline V gives CDR1 SGHDT, CDR2 YYEEEE. CDR3 size: 16 residues. Trimming left V 1 base short and J 2 bases short, with 15 bases between.

This clonotype came up a few times. V and J are TRBV7-9 and TRBJ1-5, with 7 nucleotides matching TRBD1. With 1 base clipped from V and 3 bases from J, the junction kept 6 bases outside the gene matches. The CDR3 runs 16 residues. CDR1 and CDR2 from the germline V gene are SEHNR and FQNEAQ (reference sequence). The CDR3, as DNA: TGTGCCAGCAGCTTAGGAAAGGGGGCGCCCAATCAGCCCCAGCATTTT. It specifies CASSLGKGAPNQPQHF.

V and J are TRBV6-2 or TRBV6-3 and TRBJ1-1; D remains unclear. Looked up from germline, CDR1 is MNHEY and CDR2 is SVGEGT. The CDR3 loop spans 14 amino acids. V lost 6 bases and J lost 0, with 11 bases in between. The CDR3 region is CASSLRPMNTEAFF. The CDR3 DNA follows: TGTGCCAGCAGCCTCAGGCCCATGAACACTGAAGCTTTCTTT.

This clonotype has ten or more counts. This chain uses TRBV21-1 with TRBJ2-3; the listed D gene, TRBD2, was not tested against the DNA. TRBV21-1 is termed a pseudogene. The CDR3 runs to 15 residues. CDR3 bases: TGTGCCGGATCGACCGTAGCGGGAGATATGGATACGCAGTATTTT. Protein sequence: CAGSTVAGDMDTQYF.

This clonotype showed up just a few times. J is TRBJ1-1 and V is TRBV11-2; D gene ambiguous. V lost 5 bases and J 1 base, leaving 11 bases between the germline ends. CDR3 length: 14 residues. Per germline, CDR1 SGHAT and CDR2 FQNNGV. This CDR3 is CASSRRPANTEAFF. In DNA form, the CDR3 reads TGTGCCAGCAGCCGGCGCCCGGCGAACACTGAAGCTTTCTTT.

This clonotype was counted at least ten times. The CDR3 region has the DNA TGTGCCAGCAGTTACCGGCTTGGACACCTACCGAACACTGAAGCTTTCTTT. It specifies CASSYRLGHLPNTEAFF. This chain links TRBV6-5 with TRBJ1-1; TRBD1 might be the D (5 bases). The length of the CDR3 is 17 residues. V lost 2 bases and J 1 base, leaving 17 bases between the germline ends. CDR1 MNHEY and CDR2 SVGAGI come from the germline V gene.

This clonotype was observed a few times. The V and J genes are TRBV7-9 and TRBJ1-4, with D possibly TRBD1 on 5 matching bases. Germline CDR1 is SEHNR and CDR2 is FQNEAQ (reference sequence). The CDR3 has 14 amino acids. Trimming removed 5 bases at V and 6 bases at J, with 13 bases between. CDR3 sequence reads: CASSPEGIYEKLFF. The CDR3 bases are TGTGCCAGCAGCCCCGAGGGGATTTATGAAAAACTGTTTTTT.

The V and J genes are TRBV3-1 and TRBJ2-7; possible D gene TRBD1, 5 bases. This CDR3 has 16 amino acids. CDR1 is LGHDT and CDR2 is YNNKEL in the germline V gene (reference sequence). The V gene lost 1 base and the J gene lost 0 bases, with 13 bases spanning the gap. CDR3 coding DNA: TGTGCCAGCAGCCAAGCCTGGGGCCTTATCTCCTACGAGCAGTACTTC. Encoded protein: CASSQAWGLISYEQYF.

This clonotype was counted many times. This rearrangement joins TRBV4-1 to TRBJ2-1; D gene unclear. Germline V CDR1 and CDR2: MGHRA, YSYEKL. V was pared by 0 bases and J by 13 bases, with 16 bases between. The CDR3 is 14 residues long. The CDR3, as DNA: TGCGCCAGCAGCCAAGATTGGCAGGCAGAGACTCAGTTCTTC. This codes for CASSQDWQAETQFF.

The rearrangement joins TRBV18 to TRBJ2-7; either TRBD1 or TRBD2 may supply D (6 bases each). The germline V and J ends were trimmed by 6 bases and 6 bases, with 21 bases remaining between them. The CDR3 has 15 residues. Per germline, CDR1 KGHSH and CDR2 LQKENI. The DNA of the CDR3 is TGTGCCAGCTCGCCTAATCTGGGGGCCGGGGGCGAGCAGTACTTC. Its translation is CASSPNLGAGGEQYF. Complete variable domain (other parts from reference TRBV18 and TRBJ2-7): NAGVMQNPRHLVRRRGQEARLRCSPMKGHSHVYWYRQLPEEGLKFMVYLQKENIIDESGMPKERFSAEFPKEGPSILRIQQVVRGDSAAYFCASSPNLGAGGEQYFGPGTRLTVT.

The J gene is TRBJ2-3, the V gene TRBV5-1; D is possibly TRBD1 (6 bases). Germline CDR1 reads SGHRS; CDR2 reads YFSETQ. This CDR3 spans 15 amino acids. The V end was cut by 4 bases, the J end by 2 bases, with 14 bases between. CDR3 in amino acids: CASSITRGDTDTQYF. The CDR3 DNA follows: TGCGCCAGCAGCATTACCAGGGGTGACACAGATACGCAGTATTTT.

This clonotype was seen only a few times. The chain carries TRBV6-2 or TRBV6-3 and TRBJ1-1; D may be TRBD1 (6 bases). Per the germline V gene, CDR1 is MNHEY and CDR2 is SVGEGT. V lost 0 bases to trimming and J lost 12 bases, with 11 bases between them. This CDR3 is 12 amino acids long. Written as DNA, the CDR3 is TGTGCCAGCAGTTACTCAACAGGGAAGACTTTCTTT. The encoded protein is CASSYSTGKTFF.

This clonotype was picked up many times. This chain links TRBV20-1 with TRBJ1-1; possibly TRBD1 for D (6 bases). Germline V gene data show CDR1 as DFQATT and CDR2 as SNEGSKA (reference sequence). V was clipped by 3 bases and J by 1 base, with 15 bases between them. This CDR3 is built from 15 residues. The CDR3 loop is CSASGPDRRNTEAFF. Here the CDR3 DNA reads TGCAGTGCTAGCGGTCCTGACAGGAGGAACACTGAAGCTTTCTTT.

This clonotype occurred a few times. The chain couples TRBV3-1 to TRBJ2-3, with 7 bases matching TRBD2. J was trimmed by 8 bases and V by 0 bases; bases with no gene match: 5. The CDR3 extends over 14 amino acids. Germline-derived CDR1 and CDR2 are LGHDT and YNNKEL (reference sequence). CDR3 in DNA: TGTGCCAGCAGCCAAGATGCGGGAGTTGGTACGCAGTATTTT. Protein product: CASSQDAGVGTQYF.

Only a few counts were recorded for this clonotype. The chain couples TRBV9 to TRBJ2-7; 7 nucleotides match TRBD2. The CDR3 loop spans 14 amino acids. V was clipped by 2 bases and J by 2 bases; unmatched bases: 4. Per the germline V gene, CDR1 is SGDLS and CDR2 is YYNGEE. CDR3: CASSVAGVTYEQYF. In DNA form, the CDR3 reads TGTGCCAGCAGCGTCGCGGGGGTCACCTACGAGCAGTACTTC.

The rearrangement joins TRBV6-4 to TRBJ2-1, with 10 bases lining up with TRBD1. The CDR3 runs to 14 residues. The V gene end was trimmed by 11 bases and the J gene end by 8 bases; junction bases not matched to a gene: 12. Germline lookup yields CDR1 MRHNA and CDR2 SNTAGT. The CDR3 bases are TGTGCCGCCTTTGGGACAGGGGAGTTGTATGAGCAGTTCTTC. Translated, it gives CAAFGTGELYEQFF.

This clonotype was seen a few times. V and J are TRBV4-3 and TRBJ2-7, with 9 bases fitting TRBD2. The junction had 3 bases not matched to a gene; V was cut back by 3 bases and J by 3 bases. The CDR3 runs 14 residues. The V gene's germline CDR1 is LGHNA and CDR2 YSLEER. This chain's CDR3 is CASSHSGSSYEQYF. CDR3 nucleotides: TGCGCCAGCAGCCATAGCGGGAGTAGCTACGAGCAGTACTTC.

The chain has TRBV4-2 and TRBJ2-1; weak D call: TRBD1 (5 bases). V was clipped by 7 bases and J by 5 bases, with 15 bases between them. The CDR3 is 14 residues long. The germline gives CDR1 LGHNA, CDR2 YNFKEQ. The CDR3 spells CASTEQAHDNEQFF. CDR3 nucleotides: TGTGCCAGCACTGAACAGGCACATGACAATGAGCAGTTCTTC.

This clonotype has a count of ten or more. V gene TRBV12-5 combines with J gene TRBJ1-5; D unresolved. The V end was cut by 7 bases, the J end by 3 bases, with 13 bases between. There are 14 residues in the CDR3. Germline values: CDR1 LGHNT, CDR2 FRNRAP. The DNA for the CDR3 is TGTGCTAGTGCCTTGGACGGAGACAATCAGCCCCAGCATTTT. Protein product: CASALDGDNQPQHF.

In its sample, this clonotype was seen many times. The V gene is TRBV20-1, the J gene TRBJ2-7, with D perhaps matching TRBD1 (6 bases). Trimming pared 1 base from V and 2 bases from J, leaving 18 bases between. The CDR3 contains 16 residues. Germline V lookup: CDR1 DFQATT, CDR2 SNEGSKA (reference sequence). This chain's CDR3 is CSARASGAERTYEQYF. The CDR3 coding sequence is TGCAGTGCTAGAGCCTCAGGGGCGGAGCGGACCTACGAGCAGTACTTC.

The chain has TRBV5-8 and TRBJ2-7, with 9 positions matching TRBD1. Germline V gene sequence: CDR1 SGHTS, CDR2 YDEGEE. J gave up 0 bases and V 4 bases, and 5 bases lay outside the gene matches. The CDR3 contains 15 residues. The CDR3, as DNA: TGTGCCAGCAGCCAAACAGGGGGCCTCTCCTACGAGCAGTACTTC. It codes for CASSQTGGLSYEQYF.

There are many counts of this clonotype. The genes are TRBV7-3 and TRBJ2-3; the D gene is possibly TRBD2 (6 bases). V dropped 5 bases and J dropped 6 bases, with 15 bases sitting between them. Germline lookup yields CDR1 SGHTA and CDR2 FQGTGA. CDR3 length equals 14 residues. In DNA form, the CDR3 reads TGTGCCAGCAGCCCCGGGACTCCGGCGGATACGCAGTATTTT. Translated: CASSPGTPADTQYF.

V and J are TRBV7-9 and TRBJ2-3; D may be TRBD1 (6 bases). Germline V gives CDR1 SEHNR, CDR2 FQNEAQ (reference sequence). The CDR3 length is 15 residues. The V gene lost 5 bases and the J gene lost 6 bases, with 18 bases spanning the gap. CDR3 nucleotide sequence: TGTGCCAGCAGCCCCCTCAGGGGCCCGCGGGATACGCAGTATTTT. It is translated as CASSPLRGPRDTQYF.